The 23 T cell receptor beta chains given below trace back to one sample, sequenced in a study of T cells after yellow fever vaccination. TCRdb itself ran the 5' RACE reads through MiXCR, one entry per CDR3 protein. The table records some 240,000 distinct CDR3 sequences, approximately 3.8% of them present only once. Sequencing was performed on PBMCs, taken 15 days after the yellow fever booster vaccination. Receptors were obtained from a young man who received the YFV17D yellow fever vaccine.

This clonotype has ten or more counts. This chain uses TRBV20-1 with TRBJ2-7; TRBD1 aligns across 12 bases. V gave up 6 bases and J gave up 5 bases; unmatched junction bases: 8. The CDR3 runs to 14 residues. Germline V CDR1 and CDR2: DFQATT, SNEGSKA (reference sequence). The CDR3 loop reads CSAAMGQGAHEQYV. The CDR3 DNA follows: TGCAGTGCCGCAATGGGACAGGGGGCTCACGAGCAGTACGTC.

In its sample, this clonotype was seen many times. The rearrangement links TRBV7-9 to TRBJ2-2, with TRBD1 as a possible D gene (6 bases). The CDR3 has 14 amino acids. The germline gives CDR1 SEHNR, CDR2 FQNEAQ (reference sequence). V was clipped by 5 bases and J by 4 bases, with 11 bases between them. The CDR3 DNA follows: TGTGCCAGCAGCATACAAGGGGGCACCGGGGAGCTGTTTTTT. Encoded protein: CASSIQGGTGELFF.

This clonotype was seen ten or more times. The chain is built from TRBV12-3 or TRBV12-4 and TRBJ2-4; D is undetermined. V lost 8 bases, J lost 1 base, and 9 bases lay in between. CDR3 length: 13 residues. CDR3 coding DNA: TGTGCCAGCGCGTTGGAGGCCAAAAACATTCAGTACTTC. The encoded protein is CASALEAKNIQYF.

The table lists this clonotype with many counts. The V and J genes are TRBV6-2 or TRBV6-3 and TRBJ2-5; D is possibly TRBD1 or TRBD2 (6 bases each). Germline lookup yields CDR1 MNHEY and CDR2 SVGEGT. The CDR3 is made up of 17 amino acids. The V end lost 0 bases, the J end lost 3 bases, and 17 bases lay between the germline ends. The CDR3 DNA reads TGTGCCAGCAGTTACTCAGTCTTTGTCGGGGGCAAAGAGACCCAGTACTTC. Protein: CASSYSVFVGGKETQYF.

The genes are TRBV18 and TRBJ2-1; unclear D gene. Germline-derived CDR1 and CDR2 are KGHSH and LQKENI. The CDR3 runs 13 residues. V dropped 0 bases and J dropped 8 bases, with 8 bases sitting between them. The CDR3 sequence is CASSPPIGHEQFF. The CDR3, as DNA: TGTGCCAGCTCACCACCGATCGGGCATGAGCAGTTCTTC.

This clonotype was seen a few times. This chain links TRBV5-1 with TRBJ2-1; 12 positions agree with TRBD1. J gave up 0 bases and V 3 bases, and 4 bases lay outside the gene matches. CDR3 size: 17 residues. The germline V gene has CDR1 SGHRS and CDR2 YFSETQ. The CDR3, as DNA: TGCGCCAGCAGCTGGGACAGGGGGCCTAGCTCCTACAATGAGCAGTTCTTC. It is translated as CASSWDRGPSSYNEQFF.

A remark on this clonotype: Being one base from a much bigger clone, this may be a read error. In DNA, the CDR3 is TGTGCCACCAGCAGACAGGGAAGTGCCGGGGAGATGTTTTTT. Amino acids: CATSRQGSAGEMFF. The V gene is TRBV15, the J gene TRBJ2-2; D is tentatively TRBD1 or TRBD2 (5 bases each). CDR3 length: 14 amino acids. Germline lookup yields CDR1 LNHNV and CDR2 YYDKDF (reference sequence).

About this clonotype: A read error is possible here, since a much larger clone lies one base away. CDR3 bases: TGTGCCAGCAGCGTGCAGGGGGCCTCCGGAACCGGGGAGCTGTTTTTT. This encodes CASSVQGASGTGELFF. This chain links TRBV7-9 with TRBJ2-2; 8 nucleotides match TRBD1. This CDR3 region has 16 residues. V shed 5 bases, J shed 5 bases, and the junction held 10 bases outside the gene matches. Germline V CDR1 and CDR2: SEHNR, FQNEAQ (reference sequence).

This clonotype came up many times. The V call is TRBV28, the J call TRBJ1-2; D ambiguous. The germline CDR1 and CDR2 sequences are MDHEN and SYDVKM. V was trimmed by 7 bases and J by 4 bases, leaving 16 bases between them. This CDR3 is 14 amino acids long. CDR3 loop: CASTPSRFFYGYTF. In nucleotides, the CDR3 is TGTGCCAGCACCCCTAGCCGGTTCTTCTATGGCTACACCTTC.

This clonotype was observed at least ten times. Here the CDR3 DNA reads TGTGCCAGCAGCGGCGGGACAGGTGTCTACGAGCAGTACTTC. This encodes CASSGGTGVYEQYF. The genes are TRBV9 and TRBJ2-7; 8 bases line up with TRBD1. Trimming at V came to 3 bases and at J to 3 bases, leaving 5 bases not matched to a gene. The CDR3 consists of 14 residues. Germline assignment: CDR1 SGDLS and CDR2 YYNGEE.

This clonotype was counted at least ten times. The chain carries TRBV9 and TRBJ2-1, with no clear D. The germline V gene has CDR1 SGDLS and CDR2 YYNGEE. Trimming shortened V by 0 bases and J by 8 bases, and 9 bases separated the two germline ends. There are 13 residues in the CDR3. DNA of the CDR3: TGTGCCAGCAGCGTAGATTCAGAACATGAGCAGTTCTTC. Its translation is CASSVDSEHEQFF.

This clonotype was found many times. The rearrangement uses TRBV4-3 and TRBJ1-2; D is ambiguous. Germline-derived CDR1 and CDR2 are LGHNA and YSLEER. The CDR3 spans 13 residues. Trimming shortened V by 0 bases and J by 0 bases, and 2 bases separated the two germline ends. As DNA, the CDR3 is TGCGCCAGCAGCCAAGATCCTAACTATGGCTACACCTTC. Translated: CASSQDPNYGYTF.

In its sample, this clonotype was seen many times. V and J are TRBV5-1 and TRBJ2-1, with 8 bases fitting TRBD2. CDR3 length: 17 residues. V was clipped by 4 bases and J by 4 bases; unmatched bases: 13. Germline loops: CDR1 SGHRS, CDR2 YFSETQ. The CDR3 DNA sequence: TGCGCCAGCAGCCCCCCCAGAGCGGGGGACAAATACAATGAGCAGTTCTTC. Translation: CASSPPRAGDKYNEQFF.

This clonotype was detected many times. The rearrangement links TRBV27 to TRBJ1-4; tentatively, D is TRBD1 (6 bases). Trimming removed 2 bases at V and 8 bases at J, with 12 bases between. The V gene's germline CDR1 is MNHEY and CDR2 SMNVEV (reference sequence). This CDR3 region has 14 residues. CDR3 loop: CASSLGWQGEKLFF. The CDR3 DNA follows: TGTGCCAGCAGTTTAGGCTGGCAGGGGGAAAAACTGTTTTTT.

This clonotype was counted many times. This rearrangement joins TRBV12-3 or TRBV12-4 to TRBJ2-6; no firm D call. V was cut by 3 bases and J by 0 bases, with 6 bases left in between. The CDR3 spans 15 residues. The CDR3 loop is CASSLRSSGANVLTF. The CDR3 DNA reads as TGTGCCAGCAGTTTGCGGAGCTCTGGGGCCAACGTCCTGACTTTC.

This clonotype was counted only a few times. The chain employs TRBV6-5 and TRBJ2-5, with 10 bases identical to TRBD2. From germline, CDR1 is MNHEY and CDR2 SVGAGI. The CDR3 totals 15 residues. The ends lost 6 bases at V and 4 bases at J; junction bases unmatched: 8. In DNA, the CDR3 is TGTGCCAGCAGCACCCAGCGGGGGGGGGGAGAGACCCAGTACTTC. It encodes CASSTQRGGGETQYF.

This clonotype was counted at least ten times. The rearrangement uses TRBV7-9 and TRBJ2-7; no clear D gene. CDR1 and CDR2 (germline): SEHNR, FQNEAQ (reference sequence). The CDR3 is made up of 12 amino acids. The V and J ends lost 1 base and 9 bases respectively, with 10 bases between them. The CDR3 sequence: CASSLESGPQYF. In DNA form, the CDR3 reads TGTGCCAGCAGCTTAGAGTCAGGACCGCAGTACTTC.

The sample holds many counts of this clonotype. The chain employs TRBV5-1 and TRBJ2-3; 7 bases line up with TRBD2. Germline CDR1 reads SGHRS; CDR2 reads YFSETQ. CDR3 length: 16 amino acids. J gave up 0 bases and V 4 bases, and 8 bases lay outside the gene matches. The CDR3: CASSQRPGGSTDTQYF. CDR3 DNA: TGCGCCAGCAGCCAACGACCGGGGGGAAGCACAGATACGCAGTATTTT.

Ten or more counts support this clonotype. The chain employs TRBV20-1 and TRBJ1-4; no clear D. The CDR3 contains 12 residues. Germline CDR1 DFQATT, CDR2 SNEGSKA (reference sequence). The V end lost 3 bases, the J end lost 6 bases, and 8 bases lay between the germline ends. The CDR3 protein is CSASLADEKLFF. CDR3 DNA: TGCAGTGCTAGTCTGGCGGATGAAAAACTGTTTTTT.

This clonotype was found many times. The chain joins TRBV4-2 to TRBJ1-3, with D tentatively TRBD1 (5 bases). Germline V CDR1 and CDR2: LGHNA, YNFKEQ. This CDR3 is built from 16 residues. The V end lost 4 bases, the J end lost 0 bases, and 13 bases lay between the germline ends. As DNA, the CDR3 is TGTGCCAGCAGCCGTTCGGGACCGAACTCTGGAAACACCATATATTTT. Protein sequence: CASSRSGPNSGNTIYF.

Many counts were recorded for this clonotype. The rearrangement uses TRBV4-3 and TRBJ1-2; TRBD1 might be the D (6 bases). The V gene lost 5 bases and the J gene lost 4 bases, with 17 bases spanning the gap. The CDR3 runs 15 residues. Looked up from germline, CDR1 is LGHNA and CDR2 is YSLEER. The CDR3 spells CASSDEWRGGYGYTF. CDR3 nucleotides: TGCGCCAGCAGCGACGAATGGAGGGGGGGCTATGGCTACACCTTC.

In this sample, this clonotype turned up many times. The rearrangement uses TRBV11-2 and TRBJ2-7; D not resolved. Germline V lookup: CDR1 SGHAT, CDR2 FQNNGV. The CDR3 is 14 amino acids. Trimming took 2 bases from V and 2 from J, leaving 10 bases between them. CDR3 sequence: CASSLFATTYEQYV. The DNA for the CDR3 is TGTGCCAGCAGCTTATTTGCCACAACCTACGAGCAGTACGTC.

This clonotype showed up many times. The chain couples TRBV12-3 or TRBV12-4 to TRBJ2-4; the match to TRBD1 covers 9 bases. V shed 5 bases and J 11 bases; nucleotides not matched to a gene: 10. The CDR3 consists of 14 residues. The chain's CDR3 is CASSLGQGIAFQYF. The CDR3 DNA sequence: TGTGCCAGCAGTCTCGGACAGGGGATCGCTTTTCAGTACTTC.